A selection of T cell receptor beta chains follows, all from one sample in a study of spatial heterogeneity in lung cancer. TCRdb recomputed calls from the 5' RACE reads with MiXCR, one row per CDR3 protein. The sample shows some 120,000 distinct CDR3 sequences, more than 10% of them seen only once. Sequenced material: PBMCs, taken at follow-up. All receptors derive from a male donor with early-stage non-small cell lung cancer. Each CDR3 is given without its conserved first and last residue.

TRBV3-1	ASRGAWVGGAGELF
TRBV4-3	ASSQGRNTEAF
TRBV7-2	ASSSSFSGEQY
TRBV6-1	ASSLDRRAEAF
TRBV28	ASSEGRISYEQY
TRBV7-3	ASSLGTGKDTEAF
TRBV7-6	ASSLVSNSYEQY
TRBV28	ASSLGLAGGFSYNEQF
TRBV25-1	ASTRSGEQY
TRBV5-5	ASSWDRREQY
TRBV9	ASSVGRTNTEAF
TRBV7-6	ASLYDSPLH